This T cell receptor beta chain was sequenced during a study of blood T cells in healthy people across ages. Then a second PCR, running about 7 to 11 cycles, was carried out with a sample-barcoded 5' primer and a J-beta primer mix. Using its own MiXCR run on the 5' RACE reads, TCRdb lists one record per CDR3 protein. The table includes hundreds of thousands of distinct CDR3 sequences, 35% to 60% detected once. Germline lookup yields CDR1 KGHDR and CDR2 SFDVKD. V gave up 9 bases and J gave up 5 bases; unmatched junction bases: 12. The CDR3 extends over 15 amino acids. The sequence derives from a man older than 75 in good health. Material: blood. The chain is built from TRBV24-1 and TRBJ2-1, with 7 bases that match TRBD2. CDR3 bases: TGTGCCACCGCCGGGGGGTCTCTTACCGACAATGAGCAGTTCTTC. It yields the protein CATAGGSLTDNEQFF.